The source of this T cell receptor beta chain is a study of cytomegalovirus exposure and HLA in healthy donors (dated by TCRdb to the late 2010s). For the study in its entirety: An earlier analysis of several hundred of the donors reported about 290 Gb of sequence data and 117 million unique TCR beta sequences from about 200 million T cells. Around 320 gigabases of sequencing data and tens of millions of unique TCR sequences were included in an early release covering 550 to 650 HLA-typed donors. Along with the approximately 600-subject first cohort, a separate validation cohort of over a hundred different subjects was used. HLA typing included class I and class II loci at four-digit resolution. The later analysis used no new phenotypic data to find candidate immune exposures, relying instead on TCR beta sequences and their occurrence across donors. On average, 235,054 unique TCR beta nucleotide sequences were sequenced per donor among more than 350 genotyped donors of the cohort, with 15% to 20% of those sequences being non-productive. Donor age, sex, ethnicity and CMV serostatus were compiled alongside the repertoire data. An earlier analysis of nearly 600 of the donors applied high-throughput TCR beta sequencing to assess whether each TCR beta V gene segment acted as functional or pseudogenic. Using immunosequencing, the study profiled T cell repertoires from roughly 650 subjects and related those repertoires to cytomegalovirus serostatus. Of the roughly 400 genotyped donors, more than 75% were placed in the genetic ancestry cluster associated with self-reported Caucasian donors. Every repertoire in the discovery cohort had been generated on one and the same sequencing platform. Typing coverage varied by locus: roughly 629-640 donors for A, B, C, DRB1 and DQB1; 522 for DQA1; around 610 for DPA1; some 470 for DPB1. The aim of the study was to test whether cataloging public T cell receptors could identify signatures of past pathogen exposure. Roughly 5 DR-DQ haplotypes were handled as single units for association and clustering because linkage in the cohort was strong. A later genetic analysis used genome-wide SNP genotypes for about 60% of the roughly 670 donors, treating that subset as a discovery cohort. A later analysis re-analyzed previously published TCR beta repertoires from hundreds of donors and added high-resolution HLA genotyping to study TCR occurrence patterns. To predict cytomegalovirus infection status, the study combined high-throughput TCR immunosequencing, statistical association of individual TCRs with disease status, and machine learning. The paper as a whole reports these results and caveats: Sequencing depth was assumed to be roughly uniform across donors in the presence/absence analyses, though that assumption may not hold. In an earlier analysis of 587 of the donors, most TCR beta V segments appeared in productive rearrangements about 87% or about 30% of the time, broadly matching IMGT annotations. An association between a missense DCLRE1C variant and V-gene and J-gene trimming of TCR beta chains was found in a later genetic analysis and replicated in an independent cohort. In this cohort, only TCR beta chains were sequenced, and detectable features were limited by the absence of alpha or paired-chain data. A later analysis found that most CMV-associated TCR beta chains appeared HLA-restricted, with HLA associations seemingly driven largely by CMV exposure. The authors suggested that the approach could potentially be generalized to other disease states and immunological phenotypes. Across donors, most TCR sequences were observed very rarely, whereas some public TCRs were present in many individuals. Three of the identified cytomegalovirus-associated TCR beta chains were confirmed in vitro to be specific for cytomegalovirus antigens. The 87-base-pair reads could not distinguish some IMGT-functional V segments, including TRBV6-2 and TRBV6-3, so those segments were excluded. HLA typing was unavailable for some donors at each locus, so association tests used only the typed subset. A further reported finding was that TCR beta sequences accurately predicted the HLA-A and HLA-B alleles for most subjects in the first cohort. CMV serostatus was the only immune exposure information available for the cohort. Compared with the roughly 710-donor mean, donors in an Asian-associated ancestry cluster had fewer N-insertions in productive TCRs, according to a later genetic analysis. In a later analysis, TCR association rates were found to vary across HLA loci, with the most associated TCRs seen for DRB1 alleles and the fewest for HLA-C alleles. A later analysis associated 15,000 to 20,000 TCR beta sequences with specific HLA alleles at a false discovery rate of 0.05. A total of fewer than 200 TCR beta chains were listed by the study as associated with cytomegalovirus. Correlated functional status among segregating V segments might be attributable to linkage disequilibrium, but an unknown experimental factor could not be ruled out. The classifier was reported to diagnose cytomegalovirus status with high specificity and sensitivity in both the original cohort and the validation cohort. The earlier analysis of 587 of the donors excluded over 15 rarely observed V segments, including chromosome 9 orphons, because counts were too low. The sequencing pipeline was judged likely to have produced a cluster of highly shared sequence variants as a technical artifact. In a later analysis, HLA-associated TCR beta chains showed more clonal expansion and lower generation probabilities than non-associated chains that were equally common. Several of the top co-occurrence clusters appeared to be linked to parvovirus B19, influenza, CMV and Epstein-Barr virus, according to a later analysis. When HLA alleles, especially DR and DQ, strongly co-occurred, TCR associations were difficult to assign to individual alleles.

A remark on this clone: The specificity of this receptor is unknown. It has no much larger one-base neighbor in the sample; base qualities were not kept.

Library creation used the immunoSEQ multiplex PCR assay. The multiplex PCR relied on a mix of 60 forward primers for TCR Vbeta segments and 13 reverse primers for TCR Jbeta segments. A multiplex PCR assay on genomic DNA amplified the CDR3 region of rearranged TCR beta genes. The amplified TCR beta libraries were sequenced on the Illumina HiSeq System as 87-base-pair reads. The authors processed their data as follows. A later analysis counted some 74 million unique TCR beta chains across the 700 or so repertoires, and 10 million to 11 million of these chains were shared by at least two donors. Raw reads were error-corrected and collapsed into unique sequences by a nearest-neighbor algorithm in which closely related sequences were merged to remove PCR and sequencing errors. Alignment of CDR3 sequences to IMGT reference sequences was used to assign V, D and J gene segments. For a sequence to be retained, at least a six-nucleotide match to both a V gene segment and a J gene segment was required. A rearrangement was called productive if the CDR3 had no stop codons and remained in frame with V and J, and every other rearrangement was called non-productive. CDR3 was defined by IMGT convention, running from the second conserved V-encoded cysteine to the conserved J-encoded phenylalanine. Sequences without an unambiguous match to a single V gene segment were excluded from the earlier analysis of 587 of the donors. In an earlier analysis of around 590 of the donors, a V segment was called functional when productive rearrangements were above 56.7%, and segregating when the standard deviation between donors exceeded 5%. To diagnose cytomegalovirus status from the catalog of TCR beta chain sequences, a statistical classification framework was built. A later analysis assigned V and J genes by comparing TCR nucleotide sequences with IMGT/GENE-DB human TR gene sequences. The TCRdist pipeline was used in a later analysis to assign CDR3 sequences and most-parsimonious VDJ recombination scenarios. A later analysis defined each TCR beta chain by its CDR3 amino acid sequence plus V-gene family, and excluded reads lacking a unique V-gene family. In a later analysis, fewer than 600 highly shared, low-generation-probability nucleotide sequences were removed to address suspected cross-contamination and a sequencing artifact. In a later analysis, a clonal expansion index for each public chain was calculated from normalized within-repertoire ranks of inferred template counts. In a later analysis, generation probabilities were computed using a VDJ recombination model fitted to out-of-frame rearrangements, and the results were checked against IGoR. A later analysis scored TCR-TCR, TCR-HLA and TCR-CMV co-occurrence with hypergeometric tests, applying a repertoire-size bias correction to TCR pairs. False discovery rates were estimated in a later analysis by permuting HLA or CMV assignments 20 times. A later analysis grouped co-occurring TCRs with DBSCAN, adding TCRdist sequence similarity when clustering within HLA-allele-positive subsets. Repertoires with fewer than 30,000 or more than 120,000 public chains were left out of co-occurrence clustering, as were a handful of repertoires with anomalous nucleotide sharing. The table comes from immuneACCESS by way of TCRdb, which keeps in-frame sequences with V and J called. Part of the clones is missing from these tables; in studies checked, under half for an unresolved V gene and the rest for unknown reasons. V, J and clone size are taken as reported in that table, and D and trimming were inferred from the DNA itself. Here the sample has about 170,000 clones; around 79% occur a single time. The biggest ten clones account for about 0.91% of the sample.

At the junction V is shortened by 1 base and J by 4 bases; bases outside the gene matches: 1. As encoded in the germline V gene, CDR1 is MGHRA while CDR2 is YSYEKL. The CDR3, cysteine through phenylalanine, is 14 amino acids long. The DNA shown is the 42-base CDR3, in frame from base 1. In total, approximately 610 healthy bone marrow donors made up the cohort. Cohort members were all nominally healthy when sampled, although unrecorded immune exposures were likely present. The donor tested CMV seropositive and was one of the 289 seropositive cohort members. A peripheral blood sample was collected from each donor, and TCR beta sequencing was performed on peripheral blood mononuclear cells. Genomic DNA extraction from the blood cell samples was performed with the Qiagen DNeasy Blood Extraction Kit.

This sequence was found in a woman aged 45 to 65 in good health and CMV-seropositive. Sequenced material: PBMCs. Here the chain combines TRBV4-1 and TRBJ1-2; TRBD1 lines up with 9 middle nucleotides. DNA sequence: TGCGCCAGCAGCCAAGCGGACAGGGGCTATGGCTACACCTTC. Translated, it reads CASSQADRGYGYTF.